What follows is one T cell receptor (beta chain) and its context. Under the authors' procedure: Amplified reference gene primers provided the basis for estimating nucleated cell counts. Some clones are missing from TCRdb's copy, which holds only in-frame ones; the method was immunoSEQ multiplex PCR. V and J calls and clone size are as listed in that table; D and trimming were resolved from the DNA. Counted here are over 140,000 clones, roughly 81% occurring once; the ten biggest clones make up roughly 9%. These data come from a study of blood T cell repertoires in COVID-19. Background on the study: Samples of COVID-19 (acute and convalescent) were obtained from the United States, Italy and Spain. T cells, B-cell-depleted T cells, or PBMCs supplied cDNA or gDNA.

Germline V lookup: CDR1 PRHDT, CDR2 FYEKMQ (reference sequence). The CDR3 contains 15 residues. With 5 bases clipped from V and 0 bases from J, the junction kept 6 bases outside the gene matches. The gene calls are TRBV13 and TRBJ2-7; 8 bases are a match to TRBD1. Input material: peripheral blood. The sequence came from a woman in her forties or fifties with active or convalescent COVID-19. The CDR3 DNA sequence: TGTGCCAGCAGCAGGACAGGGACCAGCTCCTACGAGCAGTACTTC. It specifies CASSRTGTSSYEQYF. Variable domain in full (rest from reference TRBV13 and TRBJ2-7): AAGVIQSPRHLIKEKRETATLKCYPIPRHDTVYWYQQGPGQDPQFLISFYEKMQSDKGSIPDRFSAQQFSDYHSELNMSSLELGDSALYFCASSRTGTSSYEQYFGPGTRLTVT.